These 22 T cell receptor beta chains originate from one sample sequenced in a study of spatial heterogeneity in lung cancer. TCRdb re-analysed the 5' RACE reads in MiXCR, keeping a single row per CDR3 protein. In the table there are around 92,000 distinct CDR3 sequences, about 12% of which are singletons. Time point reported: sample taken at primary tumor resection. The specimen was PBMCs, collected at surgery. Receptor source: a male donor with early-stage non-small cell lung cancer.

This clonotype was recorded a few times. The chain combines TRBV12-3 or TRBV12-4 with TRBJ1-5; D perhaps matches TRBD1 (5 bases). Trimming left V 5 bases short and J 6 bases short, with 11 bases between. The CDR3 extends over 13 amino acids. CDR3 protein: CASSPGASQPQHF. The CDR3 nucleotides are TGTGCCAGCAGTCCTGGGGCGAGTCAGCCCCAGCATTTT.

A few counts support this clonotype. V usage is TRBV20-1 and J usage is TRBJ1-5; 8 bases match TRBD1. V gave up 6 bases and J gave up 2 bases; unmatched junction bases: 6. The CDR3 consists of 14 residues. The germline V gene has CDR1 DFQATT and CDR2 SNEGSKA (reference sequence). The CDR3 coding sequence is TGCAGTGCCAGCCAGGGGGCGGGCAATCAGCCCCAGCATTTT. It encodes CSASQGAGNQPQHF.

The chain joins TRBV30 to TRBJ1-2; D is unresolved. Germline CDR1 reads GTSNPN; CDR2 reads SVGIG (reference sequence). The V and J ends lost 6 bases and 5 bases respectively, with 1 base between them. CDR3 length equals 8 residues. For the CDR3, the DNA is TGTGCCTGTTATGGCTACACCTTC. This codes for CACYGYTF.

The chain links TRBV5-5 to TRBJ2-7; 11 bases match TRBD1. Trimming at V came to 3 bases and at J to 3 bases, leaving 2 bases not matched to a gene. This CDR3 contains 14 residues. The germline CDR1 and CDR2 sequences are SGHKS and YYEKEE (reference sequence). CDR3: CASSWTGGDYEQYF. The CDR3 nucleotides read TGTGCCAGCAGCTGGACAGGGGGCGACTACGAGCAGTACTTC.

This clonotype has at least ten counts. CDR3 DNA sequence: TGCAGCGTTGATAGTCCCCTAGCGGCACTCAATGAGCAGTTCTTC. This sequence encodes CSVDSPLAALNEQFF. The chain carries TRBV29-1 and TRBJ2-1, with 7 bases matching TRBD2. Germline CDR1 reads SQVTM; CDR2 reads ANQGSEA. J gave up 6 bases and V 3 bases, and 11 bases lay outside the gene matches. The CDR3 runs to 15 residues.

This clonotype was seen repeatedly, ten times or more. This CDR3 is CASSPQLLAGNTIYF. CDR3 coding DNA: TGTGCCAGCAGCCCACAACTGCTGGCTGGAAACACCATATATTTT. The J gene is TRBJ1-3, the V gene TRBV7-9; D unclear. The germline V gene encodes CDR1 SEHNR and CDR2 FQNEAQ (reference sequence). The CDR3 totals 15 residues. Trimming shortened V by 5 bases and J by 2 bases, and 13 bases separated the two germline ends.

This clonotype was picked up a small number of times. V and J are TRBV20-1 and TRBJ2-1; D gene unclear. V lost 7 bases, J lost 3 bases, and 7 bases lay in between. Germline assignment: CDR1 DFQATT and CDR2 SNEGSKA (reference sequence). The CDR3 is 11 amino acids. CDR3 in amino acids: CSGEIYNEQFF. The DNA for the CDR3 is TGCAGTGGAGAGATCTACAATGAGCAGTTCTTC.

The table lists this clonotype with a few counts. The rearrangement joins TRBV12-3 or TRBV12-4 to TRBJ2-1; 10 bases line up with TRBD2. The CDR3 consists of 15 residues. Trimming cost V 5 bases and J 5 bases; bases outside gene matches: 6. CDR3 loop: CASSPLAGANNEQFF. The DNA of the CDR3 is TGTGCCAGCAGTCCCCTAGCGGGGGCCAACAATGAGCAGTTCTTC.

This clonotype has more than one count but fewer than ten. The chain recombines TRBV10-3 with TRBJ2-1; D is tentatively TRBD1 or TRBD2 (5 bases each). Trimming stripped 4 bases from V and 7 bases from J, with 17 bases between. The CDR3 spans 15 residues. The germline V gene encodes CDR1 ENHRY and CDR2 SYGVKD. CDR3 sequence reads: CAISGSRDPMNEQFF. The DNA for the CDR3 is TGTGCCATCAGTGGATCCCGGGACCCGATGAATGAGCAGTTCTTC.

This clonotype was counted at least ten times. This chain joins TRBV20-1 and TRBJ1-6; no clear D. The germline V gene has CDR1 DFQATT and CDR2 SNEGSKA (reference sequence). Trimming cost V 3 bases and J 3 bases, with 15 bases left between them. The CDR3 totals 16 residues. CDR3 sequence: CSARPPNTIYNSPLHF. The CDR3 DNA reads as TGCAGTGCTAGGCCCCCCAATACCATCTATAATTCACCCCTCCACTTT.

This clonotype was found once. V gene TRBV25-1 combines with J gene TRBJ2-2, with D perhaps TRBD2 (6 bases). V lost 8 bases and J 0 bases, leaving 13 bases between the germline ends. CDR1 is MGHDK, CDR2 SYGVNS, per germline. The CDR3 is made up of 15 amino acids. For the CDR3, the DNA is TGTGCCAGCGGCGGTCGACTAGCGAACACCGGGGAGCTGTTTTTT. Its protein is CASGGRLANTGELFF.

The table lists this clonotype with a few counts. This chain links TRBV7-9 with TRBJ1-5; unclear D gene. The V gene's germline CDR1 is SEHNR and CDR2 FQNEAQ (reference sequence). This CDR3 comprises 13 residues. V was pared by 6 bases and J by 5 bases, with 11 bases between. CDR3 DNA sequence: TGTGCCAGCAGTTGGGGTGGTGATCAGCCCCAGCATTTT. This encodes CASSWGGDQPQHF.

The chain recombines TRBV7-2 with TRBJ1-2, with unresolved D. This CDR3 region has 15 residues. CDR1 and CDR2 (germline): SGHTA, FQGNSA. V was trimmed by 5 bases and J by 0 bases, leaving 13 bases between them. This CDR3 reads CASSQLVGPNYGYTF. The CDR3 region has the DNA TGTGCCAGCAGCCAGCTGGTGGGCCCTAACTATGGCTACACCTTC.

The CDR3 region has the DNA TGTGCCAGCAGTTCTCTAGCGGGAGGCTGGTTCTTC. This gives the protein CASSSLAGGWFF. The rearrangement joins TRBV28 to TRBJ2-1; 11 bases match TRBD2. J was trimmed by 15 bases and V by 4 bases; bases with no gene match: 5. CDR3 size: 12 residues. Germline V CDR1 and CDR2: MDHEN, SYDVKM.

CDR3 protein: CASSRGVSTEAFF. The CDR3, as DNA: TGTGCCAGCAGCAGGGGGGTCAGCACTGAAGCTTTCTTT. The chain employs TRBV7-2 and TRBJ1-1, with a possible D match to TRBD1 (6 bases). The germline gives CDR1 SGHTA, CDR2 FQGNSA. The CDR3 covers 13 residues. V shed 5 bases and J shed 4 bases, with 11 bases lying between them.

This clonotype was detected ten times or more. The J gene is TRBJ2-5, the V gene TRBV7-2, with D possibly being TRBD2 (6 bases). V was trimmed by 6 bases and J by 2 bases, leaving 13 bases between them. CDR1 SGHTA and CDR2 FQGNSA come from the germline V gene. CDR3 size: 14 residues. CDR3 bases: TGTGCCAGCAGTTTGGGGGGAGGACAAGAGACCCAGTACTTC. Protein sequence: CASSLGGGQETQYF.

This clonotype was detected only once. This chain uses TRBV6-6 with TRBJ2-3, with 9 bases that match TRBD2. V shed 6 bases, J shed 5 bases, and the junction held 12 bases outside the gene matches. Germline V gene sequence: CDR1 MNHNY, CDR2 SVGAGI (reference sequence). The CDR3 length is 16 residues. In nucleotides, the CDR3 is TGTGCCAGCAGCCCAGGCCTAGCGGGATTTGGAGATACGCAGTATTTT. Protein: CASSPGLAGFGDTQYF.

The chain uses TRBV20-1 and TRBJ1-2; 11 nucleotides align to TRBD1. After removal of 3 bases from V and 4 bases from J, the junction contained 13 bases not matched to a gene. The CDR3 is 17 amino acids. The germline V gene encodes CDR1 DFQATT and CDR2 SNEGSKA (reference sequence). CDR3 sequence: CSARSLGQGALGYGYTF. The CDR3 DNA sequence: TGCAGTGCTAGGTCCCTCGGACAGGGGGCGCTGGGCTATGGCTACACCTTC.

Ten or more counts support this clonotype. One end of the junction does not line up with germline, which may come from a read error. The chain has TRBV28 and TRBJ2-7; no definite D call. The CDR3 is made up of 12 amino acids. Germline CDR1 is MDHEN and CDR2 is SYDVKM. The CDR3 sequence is CASSISRYKQYF. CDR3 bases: TGTGCCAGCAGTATAAGCCGCTACAAGCAGTACTTC.

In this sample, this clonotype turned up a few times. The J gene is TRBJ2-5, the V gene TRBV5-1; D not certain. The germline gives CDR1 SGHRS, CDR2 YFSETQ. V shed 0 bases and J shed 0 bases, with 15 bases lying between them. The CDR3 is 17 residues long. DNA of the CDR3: TGCGCCAGCAGCTTGGGTTCCACAGCCCAATACCAAGAGACCCAGTACTTC. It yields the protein CASSLGSTAQYQETQYF. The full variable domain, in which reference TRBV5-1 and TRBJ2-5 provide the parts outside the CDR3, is KAGVTQTPRYLIKTRGQQVTLSCSPISGHRSVSWYQQTPGQGLQFLFEYFSETQRNKGNFPGRFSGRQFSNSRSEMNVSTLELGDSALYLCASSLGSTAQYQETQYFGPGTRLLVL.

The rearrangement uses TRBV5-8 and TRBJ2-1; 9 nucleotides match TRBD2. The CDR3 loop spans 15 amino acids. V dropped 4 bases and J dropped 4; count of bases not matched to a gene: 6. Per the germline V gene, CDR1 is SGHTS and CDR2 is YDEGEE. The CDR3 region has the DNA TGTGCCAGCAGCCCCTGGCTAGCGGGATACAATGAGCAGTTCTTC. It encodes CASSPWLAGYNEQFF.

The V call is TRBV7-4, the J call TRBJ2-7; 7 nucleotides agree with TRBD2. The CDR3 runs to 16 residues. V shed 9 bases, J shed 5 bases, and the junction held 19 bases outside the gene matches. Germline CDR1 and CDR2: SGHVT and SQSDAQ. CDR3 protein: CARTVRGRGRDDEQYF. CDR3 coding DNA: TGTGCCAGGACAGTACGAGGGAGGGGCCGCGACGACGAGCAGTACTTC. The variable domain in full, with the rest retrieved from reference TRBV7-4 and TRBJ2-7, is GAGVSQSPRYKVAKRGRDVALRCDSISGHVTLYWYRQTLGQGSEVLTYSQSDAQRDKSGRPSGRFSAERPERSVSTLKIQRTEQGDSAVYLCARTVRGRGRDDEQYFGPGTRLTVT.